Below, 32 T cell receptor beta chains from the same sample are listed, as sequenced in a study of early T cells in non-severe SARS-CoV-2 infection. TCRdb processed the 5' RACE reads anew with MiXCR; each CDR3 protein has one entry. The sample comprises about 55,000 distinct CDR3 sequences, about 15% of which are singletons, and about 9% rests with the top ten. The input for sequencing was whole blood, taken at baseline. Receptors originate from an adult who was a healthcare worker with PCR-confirmed SARS-CoV-2 infection or an uninfected control (not recorded which).

This clonotype was picked up many times. V and J are TRBV29-1 and TRBJ2-3; 10 bases match TRBD2. Germline trimming cut 6 bases from V and 0 bases from J; bases unmatched to any gene: 9. This CDR3 is built from 16 residues. From germline, CDR1 is SQVTM and CDR2 ANQGSEA. This CDR3 is CSVEPGLATSTDTQYF. The CDR3 bases are TGCAGCGTCGAACCGGGACTAGCGACTAGCACAGATACGCAGTATTTT.

The sample holds a few counts of this clonotype. V is TRBV30 and J is TRBJ1-1, with D uncertain. Germline CDR1 GTSNPN, CDR2 SVGIG (reference sequence). CDR3 length equals 11 residues. Between the trimmed V and J ends, which lost 4 bases and 4 bases, there was a span of 7 bases. CDR3 nucleotides: TGTGCCTGGATCGCCGGCACTGAAGCTTTCTTT. Amino acids: CAWIAGTEAFF.

The V call is TRBV3-1, the J call TRBJ2-7; possibly TRBD2 for D (6 bases). The CDR3 is made up of 13 amino acids. V lost 4 bases and J lost 2, with 9 bases in between. Germline CDR1 is LGHDT and CDR2 is YNNKEL (reference sequence). Here the CDR3 DNA reads TGTGCCAGCAGCCCCCGACTAGCCTACGAGCAGTACTTC. The encoded protein is CASSPRLAYEQYF.

This clonotype has just a few counts. The V gene is TRBV7-2, the J gene TRBJ2-7; a weak D match, TRBD2 (7 bases). The CDR3 is made up of 15 amino acids. The germline V gene encodes CDR1 SGHTA and CDR2 FQGNSA. With 1 base removed from V and 4 bases from J, the gap between germline ends came to 14 bases. The CDR3 sequence: CASSLEGGGKYEQYF. CDR3 bases: TGTGCCAGCAGCTTAGAAGGGGGAGGGAAATACGAGCAGTACTTC.

In its sample, this clonotype was seen many times. The chain links TRBV6-5 to TRBJ2-7; D is unresolved. Germline-derived CDR1 and CDR2 are MNHEY and SVGAGI. The V end lost 11 bases, the J end lost 0 bases, and 11 bases lay between the germline ends. This CDR3 has 12 amino acids. CDR3 sequence: CAARSSSYEQYF. The CDR3 nucleotides are TGTGCCGCGAGGAGTTCCTCCTACGAGCAGTACTTC.

This clonotype occurred a few times. The chain combines TRBV2 with TRBJ1-1, with no clear D. Germline V CDR1 and CDR2: SNHLY, FYNNEI. This CDR3 is 12 amino acids long. V was pared by 8 bases and J by 1 base, with 8 bases between. The CDR3 spells CASGLGNTEAFF. In DNA form, the CDR3 reads TGTGCCAGCGGACTAGGGAACACTGAAGCTTTCTTT. Complete variable domain (other parts from reference TRBV2 and TRBJ1-1): EPEVTQTPSHQVTQMGQEVILRCVPISNHLYFYWYRQILGQKVEFLVSFYNNEISEKSEIFDDQFSVERPDGSNFTLKIRSTKLEDSAMYFCASGLGNTEAFFGQGTRLTVV.

This clonotype was detected only a few times. J is TRBJ2-3 and V is TRBV2, with 10 bases identical to TRBD2. CDR1 and CDR2 from the germline V gene are SNHLY and FYNNEI. The CDR3 is 15 amino acids. Trimming removed 5 bases from V and 2 bases from J; junction bases left unmatched: 4. The CDR3: CASSRSGGSTDTQYF. The CDR3 nucleotides are TGTGCCAGCAGTCGTAGCGGGGGGTCCACAGATACGCAGTATTTT.

V is TRBV5-6 and J is TRBJ2-1; D not resolved. V lost 0 bases to trimming and J lost 7 bases, with 5 bases between them. The CDR3 length is 12 residues. Germline V gene sequence: CDR1 SGHDT, CDR2 YYEEEE. CDR3 loop: CASSLVRNEQFF. CDR3 DNA: TGTGCCAGCAGCTTGGTGCGGAATGAGCAGTTCTTC.

This clonotype is medium-sized (0.01 to 0.1%). This rearrangement joins TRBV21-1 to TRBJ2-1; TRBD1 is taken as the D call from the table, unchecked against the DNA. TRBV21-1 is an annotated pseudogene. The CDR3 covers 11 residues. The CDR3: CASLTRGMQFF. CDR3 nucleotide sequence: TGTGCCAGTTTGACCAGGGGTATGCAGTTCTTC.

V is TRBV7-9 and J is TRBJ1-6; D unclear. Deletions cut 1 base from V and 6 bases from J, with 7 bases between. The length of the CDR3 is 14 residues. CDR1 and CDR2 (germline): SEHNR, FQNEAQ (reference sequence). This CDR3 reads CASSLEQINSPLHF. The CDR3 nucleotides are TGTGCCAGCAGCTTAGAACAGATTAATTCACCCCTCCACTTT.

This clonotype came up a few times. V and J are TRBV20-1 and TRBJ1-6; perhaps TRBD1 as D (5 bases). The CDR3 length is 16 residues. Looked up from germline, CDR1 is DFQATT and CDR2 is SNEGSKA (reference sequence). V dropped 4 bases and J dropped 1 base, with 14 bases sitting between them. CDR3 DNA: TGCAGTGCTAAGGGGAGGGGAGTATCCTATAATTCACCCCTCCACTTT. It is translated as CSAKGRGVSYNSPLHF.

The chain combines TRBV11-2 with TRBJ2-3, with a possible D match to TRBD2 (5 bases). The V gene lost 0 bases and the J gene lost 5 bases, with 6 bases spanning the gap. This CDR3 is 13 amino acids long. Looked up from germline, CDR1 is SGHAT and CDR2 is FQNNGV. The CDR3 loop is CASSLDRGDTQYF. CDR3 in DNA: TGTGCCAGCAGCTTAGATCGGGGAGATACGCAGTATTTT.

The rearrangement uses TRBV10-3 and TRBJ1-1; a weak D match, TRBD1 (6 bases). The CDR3 covers 13 residues. The germline gives CDR1 ENHRY, CDR2 SYGVKD. V lost 6 bases and J lost 5, with 13 bases in between. CDR3 region: CAIREQGRTEAFF. CDR3 DNA: TGTGCCATCAGGGAACAGGGAAGAACTGAAGCTTTCTTT.

This rearrangement joins TRBV3-1 to TRBJ1-5; D possibly corresponds to TRBD1 (5 bases). The CDR3 covers 13 residues. The germline gives CDR1 LGHDT, CDR2 YNNKEL (reference sequence). V was trimmed by 1 base and J by 6 bases, leaving 7 bases between them. CDR3 in DNA: TGTGCCAGCAGCCAAGGGGACCCTCAGCCCCAGCATTTT. This codes for CASSQGDPQPQHF.

In this sample, this clonotype turned up many times. This chain uses TRBV6-1 with TRBJ2-2, with 7 bases fitting TRBD1. CDR3 length: 15 amino acids. Germline CDR1 is MNHNS and CDR2 is SASEGT. V lost 6 bases and J lost 6; bases outside the gene matches: 10. The CDR3 protein is CASRNPGQRPGELFF. In DNA, the CDR3 is TGTGCCAGCAGAAATCCGGGACAGAGGCCCGGGGAGCTGTTTTTT.

This clonotype was found a few times. This chain uses TRBV29-1 with TRBJ2-5; 7 bases fit TRBD1. The V gene end was trimmed by 7 bases and the J gene end by 5 bases; junction bases not matched to a gene: 10. Germline values: CDR1 SQVTM, CDR2 ANQGSEA. The CDR3 has 13 amino acids. CDR3 loop: CSAWTGPAETQYF. The CDR3 DNA is TGCAGCGCCTGGACAGGCCCCGCCGAGACCCAGTACTTC.

This chain connects TRBV20-1 to TRBJ2-5; D perhaps matches TRBD1 (5 bases). Trimming cost V 2 bases and J 1 base, with 11 bases left between them. Germline V gene lookup returns CDR1 DFQATT and CDR2 SNEGSKA (reference sequence). The CDR3 spans 14 residues. The CDR3 region has the DNA TGCAGTGCTAGAAGGGGATACGGCCAAGAGACCCAGTACTTC. Protein: CSARRGYGQETQYF.

The chain recombines TRBV4-1 with TRBJ2-5; D remains ambiguous. Germline V lookup: CDR1 MGHRA, CDR2 YSYEKL. The V gene lost 1 base and the J gene lost 5 bases, with 14 bases spanning the gap. The CDR3 is 15 amino acids. CDR3 coding DNA: TGCGCCAGCAGCCAAGCCATATCGCAGTTTGAGACCCAGTACTTC. It encodes CASSQAISQFETQYF.

This clonotype was recorded a few times. This sequence joins TRBV7-2 and TRBJ2-3, with unresolved D. CDR1 and CDR2 from the germline V gene are SGHTA and FQGNSA. V lost 2 bases and J lost 3, with 9 bases in between. The CDR3 runs 14 residues. Here the CDR3 reads CASSLLLSTDTQYF. The DNA for the CDR3 is TGTGCCAGCAGCTTATTACTGTCTACAGATACGCAGTATTTT.

The chain employs TRBV3-1 and TRBJ1-5, with D perhaps TRBD1 (6 bases). The germline V and J ends were trimmed by 2 bases and 3 bases, with 8 bases remaining between them. The CDR3 extends over 14 amino acids. The germline V gene has CDR1 LGHDT and CDR2 YNNKEL (reference sequence). In DNA, the CDR3 is TGTGCCAGCAGCCAAAGACAGGCCAATCAGCCCCAGCATTTT. Translating it yields CASSQRQANQPQHF.

This clonotype was counted at least ten times. The chain employs TRBV19 and TRBJ1-3; possibly TRBD1 for D (6 bases). The length of the CDR3 is 15 residues. Trimming took off 7 bases at V and 2 bases at J, with 15 bases between the two ends. CDR1 is LNHDA and CDR2 is SQIVND in the germline V gene (reference sequence). The CDR3 nucleotides read TGTGCCAGTACCCTGGGGGGGCCGGCTGGAAACACCATATATTTT. Translation gives CASTLGGPAGNTIYF.

A few counts support this clonotype. The chain couples TRBV7-9 to TRBJ2-3, with 9 bases fitting TRBD1. The V gene end was trimmed by 5 bases and the J gene end by 3 bases; junction bases not matched to a gene: 6. The CDR3 sequence is 15 residues long. Germline V gene sequence: CDR1 SEHNR, CDR2 FQNEAQ (reference sequence). The CDR3 DNA sequence: TGTGCCAGCAGCCAGTGGACAGGGGCGACAGATACGCAGTATTTT. Amino acid sequence: CASSQWTGATDTQYF.

The genes are TRBV2 and TRBJ2-1; D may match TRBD1 or TRBD2 (5 bases each). Trimming cost V 5 bases and J 4 bases, with 12 bases left between them. The CDR3 loop spans 14 amino acids. The germline gives CDR1 SNHLY, CDR2 FYNNEI. The CDR3 protein is CASSPGTNYNEQFF. The CDR3 DNA is TGTGCCAGCAGTCCCGGGACCAATTACAATGAGCAGTTCTTC.

The chain joins TRBV10-3 to TRBJ2-5; 8 bases fit TRBD1. The CDR3 has 15 amino acids. J lost 2 bases, V lost 11 bases, and 13 bases had no gene match. Germline V gene data show CDR1 as ENHRY and CDR2 as SYGVKD. DNA of the CDR3: TGTGCCTCTAAACCCTCGGGACAGGATCAAGAGACCCAGTACTTC. Translating it yields CASKPSGQDQETQYF.

V is TRBV30 and J is TRBJ2-1; D is unresolved. CDR1 is GTSNPN and CDR2 is SVGIG in the germline V gene (reference sequence). V dropped 4 bases and J dropped 4 bases, with 17 bases sitting between them. The CDR3 loop spans 15 amino acids. In DNA, the CDR3 is TGTGCCTGGATCCTCGTGGGGTCCTTATACAATGAGCAGTTCTTC. Its translation is CAWILVGSLYNEQFF.

This clonotype was observed a handful of times. The chain employs TRBV11-2 and TRBJ2-3; 10 nucleotides align to TRBD1. With 5 bases clipped from V and 4 bases from J, the junction kept 9 bases outside the gene matches. The CDR3 spans 16 residues. CDR1 SGHAT and CDR2 FQNNGV come from the germline V gene. The CDR3 DNA sequence: TGTGCCAGCAGCCCTGGACAGGGGGTATCCGCAGATACGCAGTATTTT. This gives the protein CASSPGQGVSADTQYF.

This clonotype was found a few times. The J gene is TRBJ1-1, the V gene TRBV6-1; D not resolved. Trimming left V 4 bases short and J 5 bases short, with 17 bases between. The CDR3 length is 15 residues. The V gene's germline CDR1 is MNHNS and CDR2 SASEGT. This CDR3 reads CASSAQVQPHTEAFF. The CDR3 DNA reads as TGTGCCAGCAGTGCTCAGGTCCAGCCACATACTGAAGCTTTCTTT.

The CDR3 is CSVTRTDYEQYF. In DNA form, the CDR3 reads TGCAGCGTCACGAGAACAGACTACGAGCAGTACTTC. This chain joins TRBV29-1 and TRBJ2-7; D gene ambiguous. The CDR3 sequence is 12 residues long. CDR1 is SQVTM and CDR2 is ANQGSEA in the germline V gene. Trimming shortened V by 6 bases and J by 3 bases, and 12 bases separated the two germline ends.

The gene calls are TRBV20-1 and TRBJ2-3; 10 nucleotides agree with TRBD2. CDR3 length equals 15 residues. V lost 2 bases and J lost 4; bases outside the gene matches: 6. Germline V gene data show CDR1 as DFQATT and CDR2 as SNEGSKA (reference sequence). For the CDR3, the DNA is TGCAGTGCTAGAAGTCCTAGCGGGAGATCAGATACGCAGTATTTT. Translation gives CSARSPSGRSDTQYF.

The chain couples TRBV18 to TRBJ2-7, with D perhaps TRBD2 (5 bases). Trimming took 2 bases from V and 1 from J, leaving 9 bases between them. CDR1 is KGHSH and CDR2 is LQKENI in the germline V gene. This CDR3 is 14 amino acids long. CDR3 region: CASSPGSASYEQYF. In DNA form, the CDR3 reads TGTGCCAGCTCACCAGGGAGTGCTTCCTACGAGCAGTACTTC.

This clonotype was detected only a few times. The chain carries TRBV10-1 and TRBJ2-6; TRBD2 matches at 10 bases. The J segment lost 0 bases and the V segment lost 5 bases, leaving 1 base of the junction unmatched. CDR3 length: 16 residues. In germline, CDR1 is WNHNN, CDR2 SYGVQD (reference sequence). The CDR3 is CASSRTSGSGANVLTF. CDR3 coding DNA: TGCGCCAGCAGTCGGACTAGCGGCTCTGGGGCCAACGTCCTGACTTTC.

CDR3 DNA: TGTGCCAGCAGTCTAGGGGCAGTCGGAACGCAGTATTTT. The encoded protein is CASSLGAVGTQYF. This rearrangement joins TRBV6-5 to TRBJ2-3; TRBD1 might be the D (5 bases). CDR3 length: 13 residues. Germline V gene lookup returns CDR1 MNHEY and CDR2 SVGAGI. V shed 5 bases and J shed 9 bases, with 15 bases lying between them.